This T cell receptor beta chain comes out of a study of Ad26.COV2.S vaccination and SARS-CoV-2 variants. The study's findings and limits: Vaccine and placebo recipients had comparable breadth of non-spike TCRs.

Turning to this clone: Antigen unknown.

Repertoires were generated with immunoSEQ multiplex PCR, while TCRdb's copy carries only in-frame clones and drops some. Of 290,000 or so clones listed, around 87% are singletons. Trimming removed 0 bases at V and 4 bases at J, with 9 bases between. Looked up from germline, CDR1 is MNHEY and CDR2 is SVGAGI. The CDR3 length is 14 residues. The treatment: over 15 received Ad26.COV2.S at low or high dose, single or two shots; 5 received placebo; per-sample allocation not given. Specimen acquisition occurred on day 63 following the initial vaccine or placebo injection. It was an adult aged 18-55 years in Boston who was the donor.

The clonotype originates from a person between 18 and 65 years old who received the Ad26.COV2.S COVID-19 vaccine or a placebo. The gene calls are TRBV6-5 and TRBJ2-5; D is ambiguous. The specimen was peripheral blood, collected in a trial of Ad26.COV2.S vaccine versus placebo. CDR3 amino acids: CASSYSGPTETQYF. CDR3 nucleotides: TGTGCCAGCAGTTACTCCGGCCCCACAGAGACCCAGTACTTC.